The next 3 T cell receptor beta chains were all read from a single sample in a study of shared clonotypes between healthy human individuals. TCRdb's copy holds only in-frame clones and misses some; the assay was immunoSEQ multiplex PCR. The top ten hold about 0.39% of the sample, which has some 2.3 million clones, 85% to 95% seen once. Sequencing was done on a sample of naive CD4+ T cells from PBMCs. Specified subset: CD45RA+ positively selected. The receptor source for this set is a man younger than 35 in good health. Some clones in this sample may be carry-over from other donors' samples.

This clone was picked up one time. J is TRBJ2-7 and V is TRBV9; D is uncertain. CDR1 and CDR2 from the germline V gene are SGDLS and YYNGEE. V dropped 4 bases and J dropped 6 bases, with 14 bases sitting between them. This CDR3 spans 13 amino acids. The CDR3 DNA reads TGTGCCAGCAGCCCTGCCCCGGGCAGCGAGCAGTACTTC. Translation gives CASSPAPGSEQYF.

This chain links TRBV28 with TRBJ2-5; D uncertain. This CDR3 is built from 15 residues. The V gene lost 6 bases and the J gene lost 5 bases, with 19 bases spanning the gap. Germline-derived CDR1 and CDR2 are MDHEN and SYDVKM. The CDR3 DNA reads TGTGCCAGCAGCCGACCCAGGACCTCTAGGGAGACCCAGTACTTC. It translates to CASSRPRTSRETQYF.

This chain links TRBV7-2 with TRBJ1-2, with 11 bases that match TRBD1. Germline CDR1 reads SGHTA; CDR2 reads FQGNSA. V trimming: 4 bases; J trimming: 6 bases; junction bases outside the gene matches: 4. This CDR3 has 14 amino acids. The CDR3 DNA reads TGTGCCAGCAGCTACAGGACAGGGGGCGATGGCTACACCTTC. Protein: CASSYRTGGDGYTF.